The subject of this entry is one TCR beta chain. Its antigen is not yet known. Base qualities are not at hand, and no much larger clone is one base apart. This entry is derived from a study of blood T cell repertoires in COVID-19 (dated by TCRdb to 2019 to 2021). Regarding the study in general: Samples covering the acute and convalescent phases of COVID-19 were provided by collaborators in the United States, Italy and Spain. The prospective study material was composed of cDNA or gDNA derived from T cells, B-cell-depleted T cells, or PBMCs. Subjects who had been exposed to COVID-19, were actively infected with it, or had recovered from it provided the deeply sampled blood TCRbeta repertoires that made up the dataset. A freely available public database, intended as a resource for researchers studying the immune response to SARS-CoV-2, is where the repertoires were released. Samples came from the ongoing ImmuneRACE study (first 160 participants) plus 1,254 subjects from 6 global collaborators. The sample metadata nearly always contained a de-identified subject ID, COVID-19 status, age in years and sex. Where available, HLA class I and class II types were obtained from metadata supplied by the sample provider rather than from assay-based typing. On the study overall, not on this receptor specifically: Clinical and demographic metadata were provided uncurated, with the amount varying by source and participant.

TCRbeta CDR3 regions were amplified from genomic DNA by means of the immunoSEQ Assay, a bias-controlled multiplex PCR. Under the source paper's analysis protocol: Nucleated cell counts per sample were estimated from amplification of reference gene primers within the assay. Sequence reads were collapsed and filtered to measure the absolute abundance of every unique TCRbeta CDR3 rearrangement. For each sample, productive Simpson clonality was calculated by taking the square root of Simpson's diversity index across productive rearrangements. TCRdb retrieved this table from immuneACCESS and kept in-frame rearrangements only. Not all clones are present; in checked studies, unresolved V genes account for under half, and no reason is known for the remainder. V and J calls and clone size are those listed in that table; D and trimming were worked out from the DNA. For this sample the table gives some 200,000 clones, of which 65% to 90% were detected only once. 4.5% to 7.5% of the sample lies in the top ten.

Whole blood was collected in K2EDTA tubes by collaborating institutions according to the institutions' own protocols. For TCRbeta analysis, collaborator samples were shipped as frozen whole blood, as isolated PBMCs, or as DNA extracted from either sample type. What was sequenced was peripheral blood. The sequence came from a man of 80 years or more with acute or convalescent COVID-19.

The CDR3 loop reads CASSKSRLDPPYEQYV. The DNA sequence is as follows: TGTGCCAGCAGCAAAAGTCGACTAGACCCTCCCTACGAGCAGTACGTC. Recombination joined TRBV21-1 with TRBJ2-7; TRBD2 was called by the table and not checked on the DNA. TRBV21-1 is recorded as a pseudogene. The CDR3 contains 16 residues, cysteine and valine counted. Here the CDR3 DNA is all that survives: 48 bases in frame from base 1.